This T cell receptor (beta chain) emerged from a study of HIV-infected patients and healthy controls. This clonotype was counted ten times or more. The CDR3 consists of 15 residues. The germline V gene has CDR1 DFQATT and CDR2 SNEGSKA (reference sequence). With 0 bases clipped from V and 9 bases from J, the junction kept 6 bases outside the gene matches. TCRdb re-analysed the 5' RACE reads in MiXCR, keeping a single row per CDR3 protein. This table has 15,000 to 20,000 distinct CDR3 sequences, over 15% appearing once. Sequencing was performed on CD8+ T cells from blood. The gene calls are TRBV20-1 and TRBJ2-1; 12 bases align to TRBD1. The TCR sequence derives from a human donor in good health. The CDR3 nucleotides are TGCAGTGCTAGAGAACGGGGACAGGGGGCCGGTGAGCAGTTCTTC. Translation: CSARERGQGAGEQFF.